The 5 T cell receptor beta chains given below trace back to one sample, sequenced in a study of radiation and T cells in renal cell carcinoma. Method: immunoSEQ multiplex PCR; TCRdb's copy keeps in-frame clones and lacks some. The profile shows some 120,000 clones, 81% of them singletons. Time point indicated: blood 2 weeks post-SBRT. The sample's treatment: 15 Gy SBRT to primary tumor, nephrectomy 4 weeks later. The sequencing used blood, collected from a patient whose treatment included radiotherapy and nephrectomy. Receptors were obtained from a man between 50 and 59 years old with renal cell carcinoma.

The chain has TRBV4-2 and TRBJ1-4, with 8 nucleotides matching TRBD1. The CDR3 has 15 residues. Germline-derived CDR1 and CDR2 are LGHNA and YNFKEQ. Losses at the gene ends were 1 base for V and 5 bases for J; bases not matched to a gene: 3. As DNA, the CDR3 is TGTGCCAGCAGCCAAGGAACAGGGGGAAATGAAAAACTGTTTTTT. Its protein is CASSQGTGGNEKLFF.

The genes are TRBV28 and TRBJ1-2, with D perhaps TRBD1 (5 bases). The germline V gene has CDR1 MDHEN and CDR2 SYDVKM. Trimming left V 5 bases short and J 1 base short, with 11 bases between. The CDR3 is made up of 14 amino acids. The CDR3 spells CASSGGGGNYGYTF. The CDR3 DNA sequence: TGTGCCAGCAGTGGGGGGGGTGGTAACTATGGCTACACCTTC.

The chain has TRBV4-3 and TRBJ1-5, with a tentative D call TRBD1 (6 bases). From germline, CDR1 is LGHNA and CDR2 YSLEER. This CDR3 contains 14 residues. V was pared by 4 bases and J by 6 bases, with 13 bases between. CDR3 DNA: TGCGCCAGCAGCCCAAGACAGGTTAGTCAGCCCCAGCATTTT. Its translation: CASSPRQVSQPQHF.

J is TRBJ1-1 and V is TRBV5-5; 10 nucleotides agree with TRBD1. Germline V gives CDR1 SGHKS, CDR2 YYEKEE (reference sequence). The CDR3 extends over 17 amino acids. The junction had 5 bases not matched to a gene; V was cut back by 0 bases and J by 0 bases. CDR3: CASSLDWDRGMNTEAFF. DNA of the CDR3: TGTGCCAGCAGCTTGGATTGGGACAGGGGCATGAACACTGAAGCTTTCTTT.

This clone was found once. This chain connects TRBV7-6 to TRBJ2-3; 10 bases are a match to TRBD2. The length of the CDR3 is 16 residues. Trimming took 4 bases from V and 2 from J; bases not matched to a gene: 6. Germline V gives CDR1 SGHVS, CDR2 FNYEAQ. The CDR3 DNA reads as TGTGCCAGCAGCTCGTTAGCGGGGGGAGACACAGATACGCAGTATTTT. Encoded protein: CASSSLAGGDTDTQYF.